This entry is about one TCR beta chain. Its specificity is unknown. This sample is part of a study of cytomegalovirus exposure and HLA in healthy donors. As for the study in general: Clustering assigned about four fifths of the roughly 400 genotyped donors to the Caucasian-associated ancestry cluster.

Study results and limitations: In a later analysis, 17,000 or so TCR beta sequences were associated with HLA alleles at 0.05 false discovery rate. In a later analysis, HLA-associated beta chains showed higher expansion and lower generation probabilities than comparable chains. Accurate predictions that matched the HLA-A and HLA-B alleles of most subjects were reportedly made from TCR beta sequences.

The PCR used 60 Vbeta and 13 Jbeta primers. TCRdb's copy holds only in-frame clones and misses some; the assay was immunoSEQ multiplex PCR. The top ten hold roughly 1.3% of the sample, which has some 150,000 clones, more than 65% seen once. This CDR3 has 14 amino acids. The V gene's germline CDR1 is SGHTA and CDR2 FQGTGA. V was clipped by 5 bases and J by 4 bases, with 14 bases between them. Sequenced: PBMCs. The chain is built from TRBV7-3 and TRBJ1-2, with D possibly being TRBD1 (5 bases). The sequence was obtained from a woman between 45 and 65 years old in good health and CMV-seronegative. The CDR3 sequence: CASSPGQPSYGYTF. The DNA of the CDR3 is TGTGCCAGCAGCCCAGGACAACCTTCCTATGGCTACACCTTC.